This passage covers 20 T cell receptor beta chains from one sample sequenced in a study of vaccination and CD4 T cells after COVID-19. Time point noted: late sampling 161 to 241 days after vaccination in three convalescent patients. Treatment reported: approximately 9-day PBMC culture with coronavirus spike peptide pools or control peptides (ViraFEST assay). For these TCRs, the target antigens are not known. Cultured CD4+ T cell DNA underwent sequencing with the Oncomine TCR Beta short-read assay. Via MiXCR, TCRdb re-called the PCR reads, giving one row per CDR3 protein. The sample has around 21,000 distinct CDR3 sequences, approximately 42% seen once; the top ten hold 7.5% to 10%. The sample here was CD4+ T cells from blood, cultured in vitro, taken about 7 months after SARS-CoV-2 vaccination. The receptor source for this set is a human donor who had recovered from COVID-19.

In this sample, this clonotype turned up a few times. The chain combines TRBV7-2 with TRBJ2-2, with no clear D. The CDR3 is 15 residues long. V was pared by 1 base and J by 0 bases, with 6 bases between. The germline V gene encodes CDR1 SGHTA and CDR2 FQGNSA. The CDR3: CASSLDPANTGELFF. The DNA for the CDR3 is TGTGCCAGCAGCTTAGACCCTGCGAACACCGGGGAGCTGTTTTTT.

Regarding this clonotype: One end of the junction fails to match germline, which may point to a read error. This CDR3 reads CASSRTSGQETQYF. CDR3 bases: TGCGCCAGCAGCAGGACGAGTGGCCAAGAGACCCAGTACTTC. This chain links TRBV7-2 with TRBJ2-5; unclear D gene. This CDR3 is 14 amino acids long. The germline V gene has CDR1 SGHTA and CDR2 FQGNSA.

This clonotype was recorded a few times. This chain uses TRBV6-4 with TRBJ2-1; TRBD1 agrees at 7 bases. There are 14 residues in the CDR3. Germline V gene data show CDR1 as MRHNA and CDR2 as SNTAGT. V trimming: 5 bases; J trimming: 6 bases; junction bases outside the gene matches: 7. The CDR3 region is CASSLNRGVNEQFF. Written as DNA, the CDR3 is TGTGCCAGCAGTTTAAACAGGGGAGTCAATGAGCAGTTCTTC.

The chain uses TRBV19 and TRBJ1-2; perhaps TRBD1 as D (5 bases). V was cut by 7 bases and J by 3 bases, with 18 bases left in between. Germline assignment: CDR1 LNHDA and CDR2 SQIVND (reference sequence). This CDR3 has 15 residues. The CDR3 region has the DNA TGTGCCAGTAACAACCCGGGGCGGGCCGACTATGGCTACACCTTC. This gives the protein CASNNPGRADYGYTF. The entire variable domain, with the rest obtained from reference TRBV19 and TRBJ1-2, is as follows: DGGITQSPKYLFRKEGQNVTLSCEQNLNHDAMYWYRQDPGQGLRLIYYSQIVNDFQKGDIAEGYSVSREKKESFPLTVTSAQKNPTAFYLCASNNPGRADYGYTFGSGTRLTVV.

This clonotype was seen only a few times. This chain uses TRBV7-9 with TRBJ1-6; 7 nucleotides agree with TRBD1. With 1 base clipped from V and 8 bases from J, the junction kept 2 bases outside the gene matches. The CDR3 totals 14 residues. Germline CDR1 is SEHNR and CDR2 is FQNEAQ (reference sequence). The CDR3 coding sequence is TGTGCCAGCAGCTTAGAGGACAGGTATTCACCCCTCCACTTT. Protein sequence: CASSLEDRYSPLHF.

The rearrangement links TRBV15 to TRBJ2-5; 15 bases are a match to TRBD2. V gave up 5 bases and J gave up 5 bases; unmatched junction bases: 3. The CDR3 has 15 amino acids. The germline gives CDR1 LNHNV, CDR2 YYDKDF (reference sequence). CDR3 sequence reads: CATSRTSGRVETQYF. DNA of the CDR3: TGTGCCACCAGCCGGACTAGCGGGAGGGTTGAGACCCAGTACTTC.

The sample holds a few counts of this clonotype. The rearrangement joins TRBV7-8 to TRBJ1-5, with D maybe TRBD1 (5 bases). Germline loops: CDR1 SGHVS, CDR2 FQNEAQ. V was pared by 1 base and J by 2 bases, with 9 bases between. This CDR3 contains 15 residues. The CDR3 sequence: CASSLGGRGNQPQHF. The CDR3 DNA reads TGTGCCAGCAGCTTAGGGGGCAGGGGCAATCAGCCCCAGCATTTT.

This clonotype came up a few times. Written as DNA, the CDR3 is TGTGCCAGCAGCCCCGGGGGGGCGCACGGCAATCAGCCCCAGCATTTT. Translating it yields CASSPGGAHGNQPQHF. This sequence joins TRBV28 and TRBJ1-5; TRBD1 might be the D (6 bases). The germline CDR1 and CDR2 sequences are MDHEN and SYDVKM. Trimming shortened V by 6 bases and J by 2 bases, and 17 bases separated the two germline ends. This CDR3 has 16 residues.

The chain is built from TRBV20-1 and TRBJ1-1, with D unresolved. The CDR3 runs 12 residues. V lost 7 bases, J lost 1 base, and 10 bases lay in between. Looked up from germline, CDR1 is DFQATT and CDR2 is SNEGSKA (reference sequence). The CDR3 loop is CSVRFGNTEAFF. CDR3 coding DNA: TGCAGTGTTCGTTTTGGGAACACTGAAGCTTTCTTT.

This clonotype was observed a handful of times. The genes are TRBV20-1 and TRBJ1-3; D is uncertain. The CDR3 runs 12 residues. The germline V gene encodes CDR1 DFQATT and CDR2 SNEGSKA (reference sequence). V lost 6 bases, J lost 4 bases, and 10 bases lay in between. CDR3 sequence: CSALLRGNTIYF. The CDR3 DNA is TGCAGTGCCCTCCTCCGGGGAAACACCATATATTTT.

In this sample, this clonotype turned up once. This chain joins TRBV11-2 and TRBJ2-7, with TRBD2 matching over 9 bases. This CDR3 region has 19 residues. V was pared by 5 bases and J by 0 bases, with 17 bases of the junction left unmatched. Germline V gene sequence: CDR1 SGHAT, CDR2 FQNNGV. The CDR3 reads CASSQPQRASGTSSYEQYF. The CDR3 region has the DNA TGTGCCAGCAGCCAACCCCAGAGGGCTAGCGGGACCTCCTCCTACGAGCAGTACTTC.

V and J are TRBV27 and TRBJ2-5; weak D call: TRBD1 (6 bases). The ends were cut back, 5 bases at V and 1 base at J, with 14 bases in the middle. Germline CDR1 is MNHEY and CDR2 is SMNVEV (reference sequence). The CDR3 spans 15 residues. The DNA for the CDR3 is TGTGCCAGCAGTCCAGACTGGGACATCCAAGAGACCCAGTACTTC. The encoded protein is CASSPDWDIQETQYF.

This clonotype was seen a handful of times. The gene calls are TRBV4-2 and TRBJ1-2; D gene unclear. The length of the CDR3 is 16 residues. Between the trimmed V and J ends, which lost 5 bases and 6 bases, there was a span of 22 bases. Germline V gives CDR1 LGHNA, CDR2 YNFKEQ. CDR3 coding DNA: TGTGCCAGCAGCAGAGGCCCGGGAACCCCGACCAATGGCTACACCTTC. The encoded protein is CASSRGPGTPTNGYTF.

The rearrangement links TRBV7-9 to TRBJ1-1; 8 nucleotides line up with TRBD1. Germline CDR1 and CDR2: SEHNR and FQNEAQ (reference sequence). The CDR3 sequence is 15 residues long. J was trimmed by 5 bases and V by 5 bases; bases with no gene match: 10. CDR3 region: CASSQTGGEVTEAFF. The DNA of the CDR3 is TGTGCCAGCAGCCAAACAGGGGGAGAGGTTACTGAAGCTTTCTTT.

The CDR3 sequence: CSVPAGFDEQFF. Here the CDR3 DNA reads TGCAGTGTTCCAGCGGGATTCGATGAGCAGTTCTTC. V and J are TRBV20-1 and TRBJ2-1, with 7 bases aligning to TRBD2. V dropped 7 bases and J dropped 8; count of bases not matched to a gene: 8. Germline V gene sequence: CDR1 DFQATT, CDR2 SNEGSKA (reference sequence). The CDR3 length is 12 residues.

CDR3 loop: CSANRQTGRLSTDTQYF. For the CDR3, the DNA is TGCAGTGCTAACCGGCAGACCGGTCGTTTAAGCACAGATACGCAGTATTTT. The chain is built from TRBV20-1 and TRBJ2-3; D unresolved. This CDR3 spans 17 amino acids. V was cut by 4 bases and J by 0 bases, with 20 bases left in between. Germline V gives CDR1 DFQATT, CDR2 SNEGSKA (reference sequence).

This clonotype was seen a handful of times. The chain is built from TRBV7-9 and TRBJ2-3; D is uncertain. Trimming stripped 7 bases from V and 2 bases from J, with 16 bases between. CDR1 is SEHNR, CDR2 FQNEAQ, per germline (reference sequence). This CDR3 has 15 amino acids. As DNA, the CDR3 is TGTGCCAGCACCCTAATTGGCGGATTCACAGATACGCAGTATTTT. This encodes CASTLIGGFTDTQYF.

This clonotype was recorded a few times. V gene TRBV7-6 combines with J gene TRBJ2-7; 12 bases agree with TRBD2. Germline CDR1 and CDR2: SGHVS and FNYEAQ. CDR3 length equals 14 residues. J lost 4 bases, V lost 5 bases, and 3 bases had no gene match. CDR3 region: CASSATSGSYEQYF. CDR3 coding DNA: TGTGCCAGCAGCGCGACTAGCGGGAGTTACGAGCAGTACTTC. The whole variable domain, remainder taken from reference TRBV7-6 and TRBJ2-7, is GAGVSQSPRYKVTKRGQDVALRCDPISGHVSLYWYRQALGQGPEFLTYFNYEAQQDKSGLPNDRFSAERPEGSISTLTIQRTEQRDSAMYRCASSATSGSYEQYFGPGTRLTVT.

This clonotype was seen more than once but under ten times. The chain uses TRBV20-1 and TRBJ2-3, with a tentative D call TRBD2 (6 bases). The CDR3 runs 15 residues. The V and J ends lost 4 bases and 0 bases respectively, with 14 bases between them. Germline V gives CDR1 DFQATT, CDR2 SNEGSKA (reference sequence). The CDR3 bases are TGCAGTGCTATGCAACGGGACTTCAGCACAGATACGCAGTATTTT. Amino acids: CSAMQRDFSTDTQYF.

The chain carries TRBV7-2 and TRBJ2-5, with 12 bases identical to TRBD2. Looked up from germline, CDR1 is SGHTA and CDR2 is FQGNSA. CDR3 length equals 16 residues. The V and J ends lost 6 bases and 6 bases, in that order; junction bases with no gene match: 11. This CDR3 is CASSRTSGTAWKTQYF. The CDR3, as DNA: TGTGCCAGCAGTAGGACTAGCGGGACCGCTTGGAAGACCCAGTACTTC.